This TCR beta chain was identified in a study of T-cell reconstitution after alpha-beta-depleted transplantation in children. This CDR3 is 16 amino acids long. J was trimmed by 3 bases and V by 6 bases; bases with no gene match: 12. Germline loops: CDR1 DFQATT, CDR2 SNEGSKA (reference sequence). The sample holds many counts of this clonotype. Unique molecular identifiers featured in how the TCRbeta library was prepared. TCRdb re-analysed the PCR reads in MiXCR, keeping a single row per CDR3 protein. This table has about 110,000 distinct CDR3 sequences, under 13% appearing once. This receptor was identified in a human donor who donated a stem cell graft to a child with acute lymphoblastic leukemia. Sequenced here: PBMCs from the stem cell graft donor, sampled from the stem cell graft. This rearrangement joins TRBV20-1 to TRBJ2-5, with 11 bases that match TRBD2. The CDR3 DNA reads as TGCAGTGCCTATAAGACGACTAGCGGGGATAAAGAGACCCAGTACTTC. Amino acid sequence: CSAYKTTSGDKETQYF.